This record covers a single T cell receptor beta chain. Its antigen is not known. Use of 60 Vbeta and 13 Jbeta primers characterized the PCR. TCRdb keeps only in-frame clones here, not all; method: immunoSEQ multiplex PCR. The sample has around 200,000 clones; 77% are singletons. This specimen belongs to a study of cytomegalovirus exposure and HLA in healthy donors. Study-level findings and limits: Sequencing likely produced, as an artifact, a cluster of highly shared sequence variants. Most of the CMV-associated TCR beta chains (in a later analysis) appeared to be HLA-restricted.

Germline V gene lookup returns CDR1 MNHEY and CDR2 SMNVEV (reference sequence). This CDR3 is 15 amino acids long. Deletions cut 5 bases from V and 2 bases from J, with 16 bases between. This TCR came from a woman between 55 and 75 years old in good health and CMV-seropositive. Sequencing input: PBMCs. The chain carries TRBV27 and TRBJ2-7; D not resolved. CDR3 DNA sequence: TGTGCCAGCAGTCTGTTCCTGGCTAGGCCCTACGAGCAGTACTTC. Its protein product is CASSLFLARPYEQYF.